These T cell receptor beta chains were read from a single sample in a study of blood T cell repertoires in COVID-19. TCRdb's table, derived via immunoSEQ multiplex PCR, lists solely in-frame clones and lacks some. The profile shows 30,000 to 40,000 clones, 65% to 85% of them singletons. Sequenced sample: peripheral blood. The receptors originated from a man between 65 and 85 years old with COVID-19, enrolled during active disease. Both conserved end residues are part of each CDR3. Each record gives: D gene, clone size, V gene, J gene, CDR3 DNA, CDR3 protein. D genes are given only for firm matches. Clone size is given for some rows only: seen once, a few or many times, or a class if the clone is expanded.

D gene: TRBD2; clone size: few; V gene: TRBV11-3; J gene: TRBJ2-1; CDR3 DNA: TGTGCCAGCAGCCCGGTGACTAGCGGGAGGGGGTCGAATGAGCAGTTCTTC; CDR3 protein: CASSPVTSGRGSNEQFF
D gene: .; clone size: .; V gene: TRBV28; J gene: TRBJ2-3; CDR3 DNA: TGTGCCAGCAGTATCGGGGGATTTTCTGCAGATACGCAGTATTTT; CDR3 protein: CASSIGGFSADTQYF
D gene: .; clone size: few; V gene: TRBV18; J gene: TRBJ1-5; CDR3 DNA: TGTGCCAGCTCACCACAGGGTGGGGGGAACAATCAGCCCCAGCATTTT; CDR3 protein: CASSPQGGGNNQPQHF
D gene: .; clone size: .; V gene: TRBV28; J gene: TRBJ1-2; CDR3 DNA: TGTGCCACCCCGCAGGGGAACTCATATGGCTACACCTTC; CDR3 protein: CATPQGNSYGYTF
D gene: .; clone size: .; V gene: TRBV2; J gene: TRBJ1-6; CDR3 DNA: TGTGCCAGCAGTGATAATGGGGGAGGATCACCCCTCCACTTT; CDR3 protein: CASSDNGGGSPLHF
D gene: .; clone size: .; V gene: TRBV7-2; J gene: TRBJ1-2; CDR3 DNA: TGTGCCAGCAAGTTTAGGACAGCCAACTATGGCTACACCTTC; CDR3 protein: CASKFRTANYGYTF
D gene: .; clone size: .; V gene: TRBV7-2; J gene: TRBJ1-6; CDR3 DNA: TGTGCCAGCAGCTTAGGACAACAGGCTAATTCACCCCTCCACTTT; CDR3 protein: CASSLGQQANSPLHF
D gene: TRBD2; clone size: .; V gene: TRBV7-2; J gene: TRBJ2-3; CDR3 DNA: TGTGCCAGCAGGGGGGGACTAGCGCGAAATATAGATACGCAGTATTTT; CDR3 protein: CASRGGLARNIDTQYF
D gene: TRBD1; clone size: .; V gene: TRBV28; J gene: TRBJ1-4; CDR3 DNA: TGTGCCAGCAGTCGAACAGGGGCAACGACGAATGAAAAACTGTTTTTT; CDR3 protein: CASSRTGATTNEKLFF
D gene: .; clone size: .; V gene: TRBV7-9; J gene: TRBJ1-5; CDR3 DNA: TGTGCCAGCAGCTCCCTCCGCGGGGGGGATCAGCCCCAGCATTTT; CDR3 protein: CASSSLRGGDQPQHF
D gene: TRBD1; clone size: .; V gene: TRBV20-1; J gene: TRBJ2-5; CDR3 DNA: TGCAGGATCGGACAGGGCGAGACCCAGTACTTC; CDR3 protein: CRIGQGETQYF
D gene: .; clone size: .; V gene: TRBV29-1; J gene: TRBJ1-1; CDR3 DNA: TGCAGCGTCTCCGGAGTGTTGGGTAGTACTGAAGCTTTCTTT; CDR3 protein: CSVSGVLGSTEAFF
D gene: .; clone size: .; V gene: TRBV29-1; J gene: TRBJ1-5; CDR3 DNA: TGCAGCGTCTCAGGGGCGGTAAATCAGCCCCAGCATTTT; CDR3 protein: CSVSGAVNQPQHF
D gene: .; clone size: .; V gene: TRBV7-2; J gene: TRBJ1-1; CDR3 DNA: TGTGCCAGCAGCTTAGACATCGGGGGAGCTTTCTTT; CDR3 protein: CASSLDIGGAFF
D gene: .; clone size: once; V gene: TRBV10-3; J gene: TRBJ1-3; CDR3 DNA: TGTGCCATCAGTGGGTCCTGGGGGCAAGGAAACACCATATATTTT; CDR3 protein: CAISGSWGQGNTIYF
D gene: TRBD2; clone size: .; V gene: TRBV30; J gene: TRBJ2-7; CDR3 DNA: TGTGCCTGGAGGCGGCTAGCGGGAGAAGGGCAGTACTTC; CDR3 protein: CAWRRLAGEGQYF
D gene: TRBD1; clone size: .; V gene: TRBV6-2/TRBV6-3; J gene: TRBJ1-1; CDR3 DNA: TGTGCCAGCAGCCGAGGGACAGGTATCATGAACACTGAAGCTTTCTTT; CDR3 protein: CASSRGTGIMNTEAFF
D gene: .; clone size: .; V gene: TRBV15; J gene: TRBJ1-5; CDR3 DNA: TGTGCCACCAGCCAAGGGGTCGATCAGCCCCAGCATTTT; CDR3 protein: CATSQGVDQPQHF
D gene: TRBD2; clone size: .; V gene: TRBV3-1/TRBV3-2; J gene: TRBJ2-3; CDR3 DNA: TGTGCCAGCGGACGAGGCGGGGGGAGCACAGATACGCAGTATTTT; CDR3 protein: CASGRGGGSTDTQYF
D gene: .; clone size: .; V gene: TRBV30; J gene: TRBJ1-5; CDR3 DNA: TGTGCCTGGGATAGAGGCAATCAGCCCCAGCATTTT; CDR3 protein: CAWDRGNQPQHF
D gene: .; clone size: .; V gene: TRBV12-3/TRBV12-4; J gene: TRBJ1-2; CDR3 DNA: TGTGCCAGCAGTCCAGACAGGTACGGCTACACCTTC; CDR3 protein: CASSPDRYGYTF
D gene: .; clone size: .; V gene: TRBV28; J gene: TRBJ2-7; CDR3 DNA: TGTGCCAGCAGTACGAGATCCGAGCAGTACTTC; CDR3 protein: CASSTRSEQYF